This T cell receptor (beta chain) came from a study of blood T cell repertoires in COVID-19. Study background: Some COVID-19 samples were acute and others convalescent; all came from the United States, Italy and Spain. T cells, B-cell-depleted T cells, or PBMCs provided the cDNA or gDNA that served as material.

Only in-frame clones appear in the TCRdb table, and some are missing; sequencing was by immunoSEQ multiplex PCR. The data hold some 240,000 clones, with approximately 86% observed a single time. This clone was seen more than once but under ten times. With 7 bases removed from V and 0 bases from J, the gap between germline ends came to 10 bases. The V gene's germline CDR1 is SNHLY and CDR2 FYNNEI. The CDR3 contains 14 residues. The chain uses TRBV2 and TRBJ1-5; tentative D call: TRBD1 (6 bases). Specimen: peripheral blood. The sequence was obtained from a man in his 60s who had recovered from COVID-19. The CDR3 region is CASMIGGSNQPQHF. The DNA of the CDR3 is TGTGCCAGCATGATAGGGGGTAGCAATCAGCCCCAGCATTTT.